Below, one TCR beta chain is given with its context. CDR3 length equals 15 residues. With V trimmed by 4 bases and J by 7 bases, 8 bases remained unmatched. From germline, CDR1 is SGHDT and CDR2 YYEEEE. This entry is derived from a study of blood T cell repertoires in COVID-19. Generated by immunoSEQ multiplex PCR, the TCRdb table keeps only in-frame clones and is missing some. Of 360,000 or so clones listed, roughly four fifths are singletons. The V and J genes are TRBV5-6 and TRBJ2-1; 10 nucleotides match TRBD1. Sequenced material: PBMCs or T cells enriched from blood (not recorded which). The receptor was isolated from a woman between 45 and 60 years old who had recovered from COVID-19. The CDR3 sequence: CASSLLTGGWNEQFF. CDR3 bases: TGTGCCAGCAGCCTTTTGACAGGGGGCTGGAATGAGCAGTTCTTC.